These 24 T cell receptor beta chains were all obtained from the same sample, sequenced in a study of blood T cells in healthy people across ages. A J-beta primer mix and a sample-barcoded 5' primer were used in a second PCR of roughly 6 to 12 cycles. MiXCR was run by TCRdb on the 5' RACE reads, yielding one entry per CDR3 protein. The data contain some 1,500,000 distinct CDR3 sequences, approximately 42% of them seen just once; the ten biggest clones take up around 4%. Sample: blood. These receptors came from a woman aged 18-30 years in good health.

The CDR3 spells CASSLGPVETLHF. In DNA form, the CDR3 reads TGTGCCAGCAGTTTAGGACCCGTCGAGACCCTCCACTTT. This rearrangement joins TRBV6-6 to TRBJ1-6; unclear D gene. Trimming shortened V by 4 bases and J by 14 bases, and 15 bases separated the two germline ends. The V gene's germline CDR1 is MNHNY and CDR2 SVGAGI (reference sequence). The CDR3 runs to 13 residues.

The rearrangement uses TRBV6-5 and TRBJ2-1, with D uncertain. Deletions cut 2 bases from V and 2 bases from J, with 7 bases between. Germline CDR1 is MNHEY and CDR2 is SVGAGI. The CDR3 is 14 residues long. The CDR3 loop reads CASSYTLAYNEQFF. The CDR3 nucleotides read TGTGCCAGCAGTTACACCCTGGCCTACAATGAGCAGTTCTTC.

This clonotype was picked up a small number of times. The CDR3 coding sequence is TGTGCCAGCAGTCCCCGGACTAGCGGGAGGGCCCACTTCTCCTACAATGAGCAGTTCTTC. It specifies CASSPRTSGRAHFSYNEQFF. The V call is TRBV6-2 or TRBV6-3, the J call TRBJ2-1; 15 bases map to TRBD2. Unmatched junction bases numbered 11, after V lost 5 bases and J lost 0 bases. Germline lookup yields CDR1 MNHEY and CDR2 SVGEGT. The length of the CDR3 is 20 residues.

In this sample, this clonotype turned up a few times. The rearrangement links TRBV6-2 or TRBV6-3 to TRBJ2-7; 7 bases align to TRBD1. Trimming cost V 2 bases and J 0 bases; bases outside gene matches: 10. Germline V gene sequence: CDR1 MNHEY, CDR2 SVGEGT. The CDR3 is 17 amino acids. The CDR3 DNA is TGTGCCAGCAGTTACGATCGGACAGGCTTGACCTCCTACGAGCAGTACTTC. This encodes CASSYDRTGLTSYEQYF.

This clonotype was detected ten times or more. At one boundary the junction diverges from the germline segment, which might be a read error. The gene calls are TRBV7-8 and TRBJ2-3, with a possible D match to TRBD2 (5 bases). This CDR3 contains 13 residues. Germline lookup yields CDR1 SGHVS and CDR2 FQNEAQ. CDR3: CASSVALLDTQYF. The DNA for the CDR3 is TGTGCCAGCAGCGTAGCGCTCTTAGATACGCAGTATTTT.

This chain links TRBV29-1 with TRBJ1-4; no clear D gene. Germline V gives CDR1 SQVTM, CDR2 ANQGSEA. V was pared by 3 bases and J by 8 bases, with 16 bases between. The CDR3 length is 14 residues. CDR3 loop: CSVDDKLGGEKLFF. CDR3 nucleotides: TGCAGCGTTGATGACAAATTGGGCGGGGAAAAACTGTTTTTT.

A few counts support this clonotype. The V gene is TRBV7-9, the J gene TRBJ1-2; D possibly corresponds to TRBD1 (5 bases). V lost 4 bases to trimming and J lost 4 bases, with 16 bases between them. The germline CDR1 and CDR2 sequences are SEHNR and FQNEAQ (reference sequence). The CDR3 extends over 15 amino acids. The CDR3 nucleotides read TGTGCCAGCAGCTCCCCAGGTGGGGCCGTCTATGGCTACACCTTC. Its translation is CASSSPGGAVYGYTF. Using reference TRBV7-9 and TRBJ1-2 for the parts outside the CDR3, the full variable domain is DTGVSQNPRHKITKRGQNVTFRCDPISEHNRLYWYRQTLGQGPEFLTYFQNEAQLEKSRLLSDRFSAERPKGSFSTLEIQRTEQGDSAMYLCASSSPGGAVYGYTFGSGTRLTVV.

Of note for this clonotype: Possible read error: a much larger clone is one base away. CDR3 sequence reads: CTSSRDGVSTDTQYF. The CDR3 bases are TGTACCAGCAGCCGCGACGGGGTGAGCACAGATACGCAGTATTTT. The chain combines TRBV7-2 with TRBJ2-3; D might be TRBD2 (5 bases). CDR1 and CDR2 (germline): SGHTA, FQGNSA. The CDR3 runs to 15 residues. Between the trimmed V and J ends, which lost 5 bases and 0 bases, there was a span of 12 bases. Filled out from reference TRBV7-2 and TRBJ2-3, the complete variable domain reads GAGVSQSPSNKVTEKGKDVELRCDPISGHTALYWYRQSLGQGLEFLIYFQGNSAPDKSGLPSDRFSAERTGGSVSTLTIQRTQQEDSAVYLCTSSRDGVSTDTQYFGPGTRLTVL.

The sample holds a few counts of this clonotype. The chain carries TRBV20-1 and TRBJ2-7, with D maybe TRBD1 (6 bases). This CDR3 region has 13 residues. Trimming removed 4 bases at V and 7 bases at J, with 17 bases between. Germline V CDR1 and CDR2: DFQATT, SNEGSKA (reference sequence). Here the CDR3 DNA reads TGCAGTGCTACCAGGCCGGCAGGGGCTGAGCAGTACTTC. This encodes CSATRPAGAEQYF.

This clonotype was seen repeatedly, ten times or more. The CDR3 is CSARVGGQDSNQPQHF. The CDR3 coding sequence is TGCAGTGCTAGAGTCGGGGGACAAGATAGCAATCAGCCCCAGCATTTT. The rearrangement uses TRBV20-1 and TRBJ1-5; the D gene is possibly TRBD1 (6 bases). The CDR3 runs to 16 residues. CDR1 is DFQATT, CDR2 SNEGSKA, per germline (reference sequence). V was shortened by 1 base and J by 0 bases, with 13 bases between the two germline ends.

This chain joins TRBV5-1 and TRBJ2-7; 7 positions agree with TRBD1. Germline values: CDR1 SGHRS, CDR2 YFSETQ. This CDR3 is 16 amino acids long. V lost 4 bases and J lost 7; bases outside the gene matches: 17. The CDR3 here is CASSLNTGVDYNEQYF. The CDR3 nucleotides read TGCGCCAGCAGCCTTAATACAGGGGTCGACTACAATGAGCAGTACTTC.

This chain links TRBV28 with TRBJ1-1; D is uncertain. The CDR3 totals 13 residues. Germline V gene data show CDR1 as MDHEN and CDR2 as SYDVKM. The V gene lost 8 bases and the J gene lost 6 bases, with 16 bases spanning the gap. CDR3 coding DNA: TGTGCCAGCCGCGGACGGGGAACGGCTGAAGCTTTCTTT. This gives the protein CASRGRGTAEAFF.

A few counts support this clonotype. Here the CDR3 DNA reads TGCAGTGCTCGACCGAACTCCTACAATGAGCAGTTCTTC. Translated: CSARPNSYNEQFF. The chain recombines TRBV20-1 with TRBJ2-1; D gene ambiguous. The CDR3 sequence is 13 residues long. Trimming took 5 bases from V and 0 from J, leaving 8 bases between them. Germline V gene lookup returns CDR1 DFQATT and CDR2 SNEGSKA (reference sequence).

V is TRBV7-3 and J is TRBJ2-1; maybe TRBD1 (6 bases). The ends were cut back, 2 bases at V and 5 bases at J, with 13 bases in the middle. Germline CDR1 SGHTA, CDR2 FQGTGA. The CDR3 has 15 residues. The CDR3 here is CASSLYSGENNEQFF. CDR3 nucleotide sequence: TGTGCCAGCAGCTTATATTCAGGGGAAAACAATGAGCAGTTCTTC.

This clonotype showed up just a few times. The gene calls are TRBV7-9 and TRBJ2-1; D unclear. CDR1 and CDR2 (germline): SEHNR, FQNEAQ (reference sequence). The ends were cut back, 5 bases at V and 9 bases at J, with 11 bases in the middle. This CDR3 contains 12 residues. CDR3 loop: CASSLYTSEQFF. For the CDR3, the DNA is TGTGCCAGCAGCCTATATACAAGTGAGCAGTTCTTC.

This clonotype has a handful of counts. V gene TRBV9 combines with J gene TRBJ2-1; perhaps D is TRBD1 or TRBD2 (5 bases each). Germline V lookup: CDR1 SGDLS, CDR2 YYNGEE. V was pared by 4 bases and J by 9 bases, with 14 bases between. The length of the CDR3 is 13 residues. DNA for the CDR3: TGTGCCAGCAGCCTAAGAGGGCAGGGTGAGCAGTTCTTC. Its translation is CASSLRGQGEQFF.

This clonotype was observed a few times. CDR3 in DNA: TGCGCCAGCAGCTTGGCCAGCGGAGCGGGTGAGCAGTTCTTC. Encoded protein: CASSLASGAGEQFF. The chain is built from TRBV5-1 and TRBJ2-1; a weak D match, TRBD2 (6 bases). The CDR3 runs 14 residues. Germline values: CDR1 SGHRS, CDR2 YFSETQ. The V and J ends lost 0 bases and 9 bases respectively, with 13 bases between them.

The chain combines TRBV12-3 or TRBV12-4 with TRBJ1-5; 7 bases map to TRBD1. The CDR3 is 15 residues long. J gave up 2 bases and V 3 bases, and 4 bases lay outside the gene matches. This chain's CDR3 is CASSLGQYCNQPQHF. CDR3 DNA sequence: TGTGCCAGCAGTTTGGGACAGTATTGCAATCAGCCCCAGCATTTT.

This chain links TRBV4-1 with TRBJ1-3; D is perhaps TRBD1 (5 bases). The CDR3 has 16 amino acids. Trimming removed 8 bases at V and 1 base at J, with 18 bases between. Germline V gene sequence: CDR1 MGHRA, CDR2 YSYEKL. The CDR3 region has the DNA TGCGCCAGCCACGGGGACGGATTCTTTTCTGGAAACACCATATATTTT. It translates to CASHGDGFFSGNTIYF.

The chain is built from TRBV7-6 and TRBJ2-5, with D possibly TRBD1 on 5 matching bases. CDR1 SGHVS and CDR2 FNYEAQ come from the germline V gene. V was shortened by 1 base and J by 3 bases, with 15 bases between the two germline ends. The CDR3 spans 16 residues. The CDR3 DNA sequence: TGTGCCAGCAGCTTAGGAGACAGACCACCTGAAGAGACCCAGTACTTC. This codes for CASSLGDRPPEETQYF.

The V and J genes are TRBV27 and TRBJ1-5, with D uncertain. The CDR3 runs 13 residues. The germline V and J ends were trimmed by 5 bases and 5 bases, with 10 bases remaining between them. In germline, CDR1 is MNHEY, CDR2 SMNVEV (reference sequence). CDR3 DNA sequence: TGTGCCAGCAGTCCGGCAGGTTATCAGCCCCAGCATTTT. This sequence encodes CASSPAGYQPQHF.

The CDR3 reads CSVVGTSGGGAYNEQYF. CDR3 nucleotide sequence: TGCAGCGTTGTGGGGACTAGCGGGGGGGGTGCCTACAATGAGCAGTACTTC. This chain uses TRBV29-1 with TRBJ2-5, with 16 bases matching TRBD2. After removal of 4 bases from V and 11 bases from J, the junction contained 16 bases not matched to a gene. The CDR3 contains 17 residues. Germline V gene data show CDR1 as SQVTM and CDR2 as ANQGSEA.

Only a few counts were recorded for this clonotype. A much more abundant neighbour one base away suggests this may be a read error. Written as DNA, the CDR3 is TGCGCCAGCAGCTTGATGGCTAGCGGATACAATGAGCAGTACTTC. This translates into CASSLMASGYNEQYF. The rearrangement links TRBV5-1 to TRBJ2-1, with 7 bases matching TRBD2. The DNA end favors TRBJ2-7, so the J call may be wrong. The germline V gene has CDR1 SGHRS and CDR2 YFSETQ. CDR3 length equals 15 residues.

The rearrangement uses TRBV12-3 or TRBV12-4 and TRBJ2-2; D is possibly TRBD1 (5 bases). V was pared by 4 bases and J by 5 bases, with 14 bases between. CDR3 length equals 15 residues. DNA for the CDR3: TGTGCCAGCAGTTCCCAGGGAATAAGGACCGGGGAGCTGTTTTTT. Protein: CASSSQGIRTGELFF.